The next 11 T cell receptor beta chains were all read from a single sample in a study of beta chain features in type 1 diabetes. General study results and limits: Moderately but significantly shorter TCRB CDR3s were found in Type 1 diabetes patients in all four CD4+ subsets.

These TCRs' antigens remain unknown. Sequencing targeted expressed TCRB transcripts, as all isolated RNA had been reverse transcribed. Libraries were prepared by immunoSEQ multiplex PCR; TCRdb keeps only in-frame clonotypes and omits some of them. The sample lists about 150,000 clones, under 13% occurring once. The sequencing sample was made of central memory CD4+ T cells from blood. All receptors come from a man younger than 40 with type 1 diabetes.

V and J are TRBV19 and TRBJ2-1; 8 bases are shared with TRBD1. V lost 7 bases to trimming and J lost 7 bases; unmatched junction nucleotides: 9. CDR3 length equals 14 residues. The germline V gene encodes CDR1 LNHDA and CDR2 SQIVND (reference sequence). CDR3 in amino acids: CASTTLDRENEQFF. In nucleotides, the CDR3 is TGTGCCAGTACCACATTGGACAGGGAGAATGAGCAGTTCTTC.

The chain links TRBV29-1 to TRBJ1-3; TRBD1 matches 7 bases. The CDR3 consists of 16 residues. Germline-derived CDR1 and CDR2 are SQVTM and ANQGSEA. Unmatched junction bases numbered 11, after V lost 4 bases and J lost 2 bases. The chain's CDR3 is CSVASGQGGTGNTIYF. DNA of the CDR3: TGCAGCGTTGCCTCTGGGCAGGGGGGAACTGGAAACACCATATATTTT. Full variable domain (missing parts from reference TRBV29-1 and TRBJ1-3): SAVISQKPSRDICQRGTSLTIQCQVDSQVTMMFWYRQQPGQSLTLIATANQGSEATYESGFVIDKFPISRPNLTFSTLTVSNMSPEDSSIYLCSVASGQGGTGNTIYFGEGSWLTVV.

The V call is TRBV11-2, the J call TRBJ1-1; D gene uncertain. Germline V gene lookup returns CDR1 SGHAT and CDR2 FQNNGV. This CDR3 is 16 amino acids long. The V and J ends lost 4 bases and 6 bases respectively, with 21 bases between them. For the CDR3, the DNA is TGTGCCAGCAGCTCACTCCGGGGTAAAGCTGTAGCTGAAGCTTTCTTT. Amino acids: CASSSLRGKAVAEAFF.

The genes are TRBV7-2 and TRBJ1-3; D remains unclear. The CDR3 runs to 13 residues. V gave up 1 base and J gave up 7 bases, with 8 bases separating them. CDR1 is SGHTA, CDR2 FQGNSA, per germline. CDR3 nucleotide sequence: TGTGCCAGCAGCTTAGATAGCACGAACACCATATATTTT. Protein sequence: CASSLDSTNTIYF. The whole variable domain, filled in from reference TRBV7-2 and TRBJ1-3, reads GAGVSQSPSNKVTEKGKDVELRCDPISGHTALYWYRQSLGQGLEFLIYFQGNSAPDKSGLPSDRFSAERTGGSVSTLTIQRTQQEDSAVYLCASSLDSTNTIYFGEGSWLTVV.

This clone was seen a few times. The CDR3 reads CASSHVDRYGYTF. In DNA form, the CDR3 reads TGCGCCAGCAGCCATGTGGACAGATATGGCTACACCTTC. The rearrangement joins TRBV4-3 to TRBJ1-2, with D perhaps matching TRBD1 (6 bases). Trimming cost V 3 bases and J 5 bases, with 10 bases left between them. The CDR3 contains 13 residues. The germline gives CDR1 LGHNA, CDR2 YSLEER.

This clone showed up just a few times. This chain joins TRBV29-1 and TRBJ1-2; D is possibly TRBD1 (6 bases). Trimming took off 4 bases at V and 6 bases at J, with 12 bases between the two ends. From germline, CDR1 is SQVTM and CDR2 ANQGSEA. CDR3 size: 12 residues. The DNA of the CDR3 is TGCAGCGTTGGGTGGACAGAAGATGGCTACACCTTC. Protein sequence: CSVGWTEDGYTF.

This clone was seen more than once but under ten times. This rearrangement joins TRBV28 to TRBJ2-5; possible D gene TRBD2, 6 bases. Germline CDR1 and CDR2: MDHEN and SYDVKM. This CDR3 comprises 14 residues. V was shortened by 5 bases and J by 5 bases, with 15 bases between the two germline ends. In DNA, the CDR3 is TGTGCCAGCAGTCCCCTGGGGGGATCGGAGACCCAGTACTTC. Translating gives CASSPLGGSETQYF.

This clone has more than one count but fewer than ten. The chain couples TRBV30 to TRBJ2-7, with a possible D match to TRBD1 (7 bases). Germline lookup yields CDR1 GTSNPN and CDR2 SVGIG (reference sequence). The CDR3 totals 12 residues. Trimming removed 7 bases at V and 5 bases at J, with 15 bases between. The CDR3 DNA reads TGTGCCTTTGAGCAGGGGGGCGACGAGCAGTACTTC. Its protein product is CAFEQGGDEQYF.

A few counts support this clone. The chain employs TRBV29-1 and TRBJ2-7; D is perhaps TRBD1 (5 bases). Trimming removed 6 bases from V and 5 bases from J, with 14 bases in between. The CDR3 covers 12 residues. In germline, CDR1 is SQVTM, CDR2 ANQGSEA. The CDR3 DNA sequence: TGCAGCGTCGTAACCCAGGGCGACGAGCAGTACTTC. Amino acids: CSVVTQGDEQYF.

Only a few counts were recorded for this clone. The chain links TRBV9 to TRBJ2-1; no firm D call. This CDR3 is 14 amino acids long. Germline V gene lookup returns CDR1 SGDLS and CDR2 YYNGEE. V was cut by 3 bases and J by 5 bases, with 12 bases left in between. Written as DNA, the CDR3 is TGTGCCAGCAGCGCCTCAAACTTCCACAATGAGCAGTTCTTC. It encodes CASSASNFHNEQFF. The variable domain in full, completed from reference TRBV9 and TRBJ2-1, reads DSGVTQTPKHLITATGQRVTLRCSPRSGDLSVYWYQQSLDQGLQFLIQYYNGEERAKGNILERFSAQQFPDLHSELNLSSLELGDSALYFCASSASNFHNEQFFGPGTRLTVL.

V gene TRBV28 combines with J gene TRBJ2-3; D is perhaps TRBD2 (6 bases). There are 11 residues in the CDR3. With 5 bases removed from V and 6 bases from J, the gap between germline ends came to 6 bases. Germline V gene sequence: CDR1 MDHEN, CDR2 SYDVKM. DNA of the CDR3: TGTGCCAGCAGTGGGAGGGATACGCAGTATTTT. Translated, it gives CASSGRDTQYF.